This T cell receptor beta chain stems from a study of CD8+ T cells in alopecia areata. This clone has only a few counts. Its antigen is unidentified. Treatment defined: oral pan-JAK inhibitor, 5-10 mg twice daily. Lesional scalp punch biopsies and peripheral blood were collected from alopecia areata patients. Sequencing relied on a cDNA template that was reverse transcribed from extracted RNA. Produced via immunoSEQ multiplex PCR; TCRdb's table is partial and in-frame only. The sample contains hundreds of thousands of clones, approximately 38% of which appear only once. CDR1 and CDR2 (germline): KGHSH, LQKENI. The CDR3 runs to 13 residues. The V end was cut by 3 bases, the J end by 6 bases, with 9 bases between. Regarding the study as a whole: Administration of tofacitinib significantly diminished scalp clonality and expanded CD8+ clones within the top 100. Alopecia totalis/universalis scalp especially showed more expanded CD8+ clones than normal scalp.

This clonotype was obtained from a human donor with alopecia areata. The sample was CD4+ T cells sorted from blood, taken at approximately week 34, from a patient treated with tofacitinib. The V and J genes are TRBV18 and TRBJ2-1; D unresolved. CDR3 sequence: CASSPVLGNEQFF. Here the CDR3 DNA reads TGTGCCAGCTCACCCGTGCTTGGCAATGAGCAGTTCTTC.